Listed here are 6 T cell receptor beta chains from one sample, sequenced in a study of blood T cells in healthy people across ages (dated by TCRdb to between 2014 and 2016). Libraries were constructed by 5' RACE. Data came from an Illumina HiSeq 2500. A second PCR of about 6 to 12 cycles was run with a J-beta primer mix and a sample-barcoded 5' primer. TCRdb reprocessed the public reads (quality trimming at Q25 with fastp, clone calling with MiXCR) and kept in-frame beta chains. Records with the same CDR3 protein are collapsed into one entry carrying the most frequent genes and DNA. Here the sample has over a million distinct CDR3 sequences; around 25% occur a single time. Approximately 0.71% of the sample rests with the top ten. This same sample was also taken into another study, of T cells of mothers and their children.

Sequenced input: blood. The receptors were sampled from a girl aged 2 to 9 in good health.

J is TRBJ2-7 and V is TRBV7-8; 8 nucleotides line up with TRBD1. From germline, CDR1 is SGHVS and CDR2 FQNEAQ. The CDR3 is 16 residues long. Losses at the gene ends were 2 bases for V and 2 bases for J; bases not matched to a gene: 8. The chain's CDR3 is CASSLLDRGYTYEQYF. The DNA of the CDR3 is TGTGCCAGCAGCTTATTAGACAGGGGATACACCTACGAGCAGTACTTC.

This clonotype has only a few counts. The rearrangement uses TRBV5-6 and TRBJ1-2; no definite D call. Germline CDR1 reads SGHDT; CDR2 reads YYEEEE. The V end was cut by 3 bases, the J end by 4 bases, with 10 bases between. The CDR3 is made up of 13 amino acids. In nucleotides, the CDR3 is TGTGCCAGCAGCTCGGGGTCTCTCTATGGCTACACCTTC. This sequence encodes CASSSGSLYGYTF.

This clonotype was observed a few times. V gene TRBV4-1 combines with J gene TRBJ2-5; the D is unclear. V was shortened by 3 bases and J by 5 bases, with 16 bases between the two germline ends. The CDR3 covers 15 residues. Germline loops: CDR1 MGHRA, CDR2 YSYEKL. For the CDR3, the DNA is TGCGCCAGCAGCCAGGACCTAGGGCTGAGCGAGACCCAGTACTTC. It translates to CASSQDLGLSETQYF.

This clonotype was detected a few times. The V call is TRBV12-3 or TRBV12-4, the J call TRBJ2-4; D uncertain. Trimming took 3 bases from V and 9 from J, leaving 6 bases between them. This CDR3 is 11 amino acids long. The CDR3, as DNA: TGTGCCAGCAGTTTTCAAAGCATTCAGTACTTC. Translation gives CASSFQSIQYF.

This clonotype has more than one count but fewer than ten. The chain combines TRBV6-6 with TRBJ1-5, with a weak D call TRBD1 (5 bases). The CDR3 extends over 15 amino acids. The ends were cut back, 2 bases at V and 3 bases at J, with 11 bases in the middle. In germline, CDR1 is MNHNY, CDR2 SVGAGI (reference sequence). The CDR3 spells CASSYMGLHNQPQHF. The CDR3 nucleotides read TGTGCCAGCAGTTACATGGGGCTGCACAATCAGCCCCAGCATTTT.

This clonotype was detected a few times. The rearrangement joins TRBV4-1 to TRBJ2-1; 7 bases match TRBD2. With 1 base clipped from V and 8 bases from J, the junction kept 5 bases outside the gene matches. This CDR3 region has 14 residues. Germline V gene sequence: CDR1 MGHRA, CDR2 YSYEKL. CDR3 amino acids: CASSQGLANYEQFF. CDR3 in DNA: TGCGCCAGCAGCCAAGGACTAGCTAACTATGAGCAGTTCTTC.